This TCR beta chain was recorded in a study of blood T cell repertoires in COVID-19. CDR1 and CDR2 from the germline V gene are LNHDA and SQIVND (reference sequence). The V gene end was trimmed by 4 bases and the J gene end by 7 bases; junction bases not matched to a gene: 5. The CDR3 extends over 14 amino acids. Sequenced by immunoSEQ multiplex PCR; TCRdb stores in-frame clones only, minus some. The data contain some 150,000 clones, about 76% of them seen just once; the ten biggest clones take up 8.4%. The J gene is TRBJ1-5, the V gene TRBV19; 9 bases fit TRBD1. The source is a woman aged 60-75 years with active or convalescent COVID-19. The sequenced sample was peripheral blood. The CDR3 DNA follows: TGTGCCAGTAGTACCGACAGGGGGTGGCAGCCCCAGCATTTT. Translated, it gives CASSTDRGWQPQHF.